This TCR beta chain was documented in a study of shared clonotypes between healthy human individuals. Several immunoSEQ 96-well plates shared each subset's DNA, each plate a replicate. Replicate PCRs from sorted subsets contained around 200 ng DNA, which is around 29,000 T cell genomes. TCRdb's copy holds only in-frame clones and misses some; the assay was immunoSEQ multiplex PCR. The data hold some 550,000 clones, with 95% to 98% observed a single time. J was trimmed by 8 bases and V by 1 base; bases with no gene match: 2. This CDR3 has 15 amino acids. In germline, CDR1 is LNHNV, CDR2 YYDKDF (reference sequence). Overall study findings and caveats: For naive CD4 cells, around 5% of clonotypes were shared across a handful of donors.

A word on this clone: Antigen: not known.

The sequenced material came from naive CD4+ T cells sorted from blood. Subset indicated: CD45RA+ positively selected. The sequence came from a woman aged 25-40 years in good health. This sequence joins TRBV15 and TRBJ2-1; 13 bases line up with TRBD2. CDR3 DNA sequence: TGTGCCACCAGCAGAGTAGGACTAGCGGGAGATGAGCAGTTCTTC. It is translated as CATSRVGLAGDEQFF.